Listed here are 28 T cell receptor beta chains from one sample, sequenced in a study of CD8+CD57+ T cells in acquired aplastic anemia. Genomic DNA was employed as the template in profiling TCR beta VDJ and CDR3. TCRdb ran MiXCR on the reads and lists one entry per CDR3 protein. The sample has roughly 200,000 distinct CDR3 sequences, approximately 60% seen once; the top ten hold about three fifths. By flow cytometry, patients selected for sequencing had shown an expansion of CD8+CD57+ cells. Sequencing input: sorted CD4+, CD8+, or CD8+CD57+ T cells (not recorded which) from PBMCs. These receptors all come from a human donor with aplastic anemia.

This rearrangement joins TRBV7-2 to TRBJ2-7; TRBD1 aligns across 9 bases. There are 15 residues in the CDR3. In germline, CDR1 is SGHTA, CDR2 FQGNSA. V lost 6 bases, J lost 5 bases, and 11 bases stayed unmatched. The CDR3 loop is CASRAGQGGPHEQYF. CDR3 bases: TGTGCCAGCAGAGCGGGACAGGGCGGGCCCCACGAGCAGTACTTC.

With regard to this clonotype: One junction end disagrees with the germline gene, perhaps due to a read error. The chain carries TRBV19 and TRBJ2-1; 14 nucleotides line up with TRBD2. This CDR3 is 15 amino acids long. Per the germline V gene, CDR1 is LNHDA and CDR2 is SQIVND (reference sequence). The CDR3 reads CASTTSGRAPNEQSF. The CDR3 bases are TGTGCCAGTACGACTAGCGGGAGGGCACCCAATGAGCAGTCCTTC. Supplemented by reference TRBV19 and TRBJ2-1, the full variable domain reads DGGITQSPKYLFRKEGQNVTLSCEQNLNHDAMYWYRQDPGQGLRLIYYSQIVNDFQKGDIAEGYSVSREKKESFPLTVTSAQKNPTAFYLCASTTSGRAPNEQSFGPGTRLTVL.

The chain couples TRBV7-9 to TRBJ2-1; 10 positions agree with TRBD2. The CDR3 sequence is 15 residues long. Per germline, CDR1 SEHNR and CDR2 FQNEAQ (reference sequence). Trimming at V came to 4 bases and at J to 5 bases, leaving 5 bases not matched to a gene. The CDR3 spells CASSSSGGRHNEQFF. The CDR3 DNA reads TGTGCCAGCAGCTCTAGCGGGGGCCGGCACAATGAGCAGTTCTTC.

On this clonotype itself: Since no conserved phenylalanine or tryptophan closes the CDR3, a read error is the likely cause. The V and J genes are TRBV7-8 and TRBJ1-1, with no clear D. V lost 5 bases and J 4 bases, leaving 11 bases between the germline ends. Germline-derived CDR1 and CDR2 are SGHVS and FQNEAQ. The CDR3 totals 13 residues. The CDR3 coding sequence is TGTGCCAGCAGCGGGAGGGTGTCCACTGAAGCTTTCTCT. Protein product: CASSGRVSTEAFS.

This clonotype was counted a few times. CDR3 bases: TGTGCCAGCAGCACCGTAGCGAGGGGGGAGACCCAGTACTTC. It translates to CASSTVARGETQYF. The chain joins TRBV9 to TRBJ2-5; a weak D match, TRBD1 (6 bases). The CDR3 loop spans 14 amino acids. Trimming shortened V by 4 bases and J by 5 bases, and 15 bases separated the two germline ends. The germline CDR1 and CDR2 sequences are SGDLS and YYNGEE.

This clonotype was counted once. The chain has TRBV19 and TRBJ2-7; TRBD1 agrees at 9 bases. CDR1 LNHDA and CDR2 SQIVND come from the germline V gene (reference sequence). J was trimmed by 5 bases and V by 9 bases; bases with no gene match: 14. CDR3 length equals 15 residues. CDR3 amino acids: CASSQEQGANHEQYF. In nucleotides, the CDR3 is TGTGCCAGCAGCCAAGAACAGGGGGCGAACCACGAGCAGTACTTC. The full variable domain, rest sourced from reference TRBV19 and TRBJ2-7, is DGGITQSPKYLFRKEGQNVTLSCEQNLNHDAMYWYRQDPGQGLRLIYYSQIVNDFQKGDIAEGYSVSREKKESFPLTVTSAQKNPTAFYLCASSQEQGANHEQYFGPGTRLTVT.

The gene calls are TRBV7-9 and TRBJ2-1, with D possibly matching TRBD1 (5 bases). The ends were cut back, 5 bases at V and 5 bases at J, with 10 bases in the middle. Per the germline V gene, CDR1 is SEHNR and CDR2 is FQNEAQ (reference sequence). The CDR3 totals 13 residues. CDR3 protein: CASSLGANNEQFF. DNA of the CDR3: TGTGCCAGCAGCCTAGGGGCTAACAATGAGCAGTTCTTC.

This clonotype was seen a handful of times. DNA of the CDR3: TGTGCCAGCAGGGGGTATGAAGCTTTCTTT. Translating it yields CASRGYEAFF. This sequence joins TRBV2 and TRBJ1-1; no clear D. This CDR3 spans 10 amino acids. Germline lookup yields CDR1 SNHLY and CDR2 FYNNEI. Trimming left V 6 bases short and J 7 bases short, with 6 bases between.

This chain uses TRBV2 with TRBJ2-7, with D unclear. Between the trimmed V and J ends, which lost 4 bases and 6 bases, there was a span of 19 bases. Germline V gives CDR1 SNHLY, CDR2 FYNNEI. There are 15 residues in the CDR3. The CDR3 sequence is CASSVLDATVGEQYF. CDR3 DNA: TGTGCCAGCAGTGTTTTGGACGCCACAGTTGGCGAGCAGTACTTC.

Note on this clonotype: A much bigger clone sits one base away, suggesting this may be a read error. The chain links TRBV6-1 to TRBJ1-3; 9 bases match TRBD1. Germline-derived CDR1 and CDR2 are MNHNS and SASEGT. The CDR3 covers 14 residues. The CDR3 is CACSHRGLGNTIYF. The DNA for the CDR3 is TGTGCCTGCAGCCACAGGGGGCTCGGAAACACCATATATTTT.

V usage is TRBV5-1 and J usage is TRBJ2-7, with 8 bases fitting TRBD1. Losses at the gene ends were 3 bases for V and 3 bases for J; bases not matched to a gene: 8. The CDR3 runs to 15 residues. Germline V CDR1 and CDR2: SGHRS, YFSETQ. CDR3 in amino acids: CASSSGQGVGYEQYF. The CDR3 DNA sequence: TGCGCCAGCAGCTCCGGACAGGGTGTCGGCTACGAGCAGTACTTC.

This clonotype was observed a handful of times. The V call is TRBV15, the J call TRBJ2-1; 11 bases fit TRBD1. The germline V gene encodes CDR1 LNHNV and CDR2 YYDKDF (reference sequence). The CDR3 length is 16 residues. Germline trimming cut 4 bases from V and 8 bases from J; bases unmatched to any gene: 10. The CDR3 reads CATSNMGQGDGHEQFF. The CDR3 coding sequence is TGTGCCACCAGCAATATGGGACAGGGGGACGGCCATGAGCAGTTCTTC.

This sequence joins TRBV20-1 and TRBJ2-1, with D possibly matching TRBD1 (5 bases). Germline CDR1 DFQATT, CDR2 SNEGSKA (reference sequence). V dropped 6 bases and J dropped 2 bases, with 8 bases sitting between them. CDR3 length equals 12 residues. The CDR3 spells CSATDTYNEQFF. CDR3 nucleotide sequence: TGCAGTGCCACGGACACCTACAATGAGCAGTTCTTC.

The chain employs TRBV15 and TRBJ2-7; the D is unclear. The CDR3 extends over 16 amino acids. Germline V CDR1 and CDR2: LNHNV, YYDKDF (reference sequence). The V gene lost 3 bases and the J gene lost 6 bases, with 21 bases spanning the gap. The CDR3 is CATSSSLRLGDSEQYF. CDR3 sequence (DNA): TGTGCCACCAGCAGCTCCTTGAGGTTAGGAGACTCCGAGCAGTACTTC.

The table lists this clonotype with a few counts. The V call is TRBV7-6, the J call TRBJ2-7; the match to TRBD2 covers 7 bases. CDR1 is SGHVS, CDR2 FNYEAQ, per germline. V shed 5 bases, J shed 7 bases, and the junction held 8 bases outside the gene matches. The CDR3 consists of 13 residues. CDR3 sequence reads: CASSPRRGVEQYF. As DNA, the CDR3 is TGTGCCAGCAGCCCACGTCGGGGGGTTGAGCAGTACTTC.

The rearrangement links TRBV19 to TRBJ2-1; D possibly corresponds to TRBD2 (5 bases). V lost 3 bases, J lost 8 bases, and 8 bases lay in between. The length of the CDR3 is 12 residues. Germline CDR1 LNHDA, CDR2 SQIVND (reference sequence). CDR3 amino acids: CASSMGGYEQFF. CDR3 coding DNA: TGTGCCAGTAGTATGGGCGGGTATGAGCAGTTCTTC.

A single count supports this clonotype. The gene calls are TRBV6-5 and TRBJ2-1, with 8 bases lining up with TRBD1. CDR1 and CDR2 from the germline V gene are MNHEY and SVGAGI. The CDR3 length is 15 residues. V lost 5 bases, J lost 7 bases, and 10 bases stayed unmatched. The CDR3 nucleotides read TGTGCCAGCAGTGAAGGTCTACGGACAGGGAATGAGCAGTTCTTC. This translates into CASSEGLRTGNEQFF.

The sample holds one count of this clonotype. V is TRBV2 and J is TRBJ2-2, with a possible D match to TRBD2 (6 bases). V dropped 4 bases and J dropped 4 bases, with 13 bases sitting between them. CDR3 length: 15 residues. The germline gives CDR1 SNHLY, CDR2 FYNNEI. CDR3 bases: TGTGCCAGCAGTGTTGGCGGGGTCCTCACCGGGGAGCTGTTTTTT. Amino acid sequence: CASSVGGVLTGELFF.

The chain has TRBV19 and TRBJ1-6; possibly TRBD1 for D (5 bases). Per germline, CDR1 LNHDA and CDR2 SQIVND (reference sequence). The V end lost 5 bases, the J end lost 6 bases, and 8 bases lay between the germline ends. The CDR3 is made up of 13 amino acids. The CDR3 region has the DNA TGTGCCAGTAGTGACAGTCCTAATTCACCCCTCCACTTT. Its translation: CASSDSPNSPLHF.

Here the CDR3 reads CASSRWGDAAFF. CDR3 DNA: TGTGCCAGCAGCCGATGGGGGGACGCAGCTTTCTTT. This rearrangement joins TRBV11-2 to TRBJ1-1; weak D call: TRBD1 (5 bases). V gave up 5 bases and J gave up 10 bases, with 14 bases separating them. Germline CDR1 and CDR2: SGHAT and FQNNGV. This CDR3 has 12 amino acids.

This clonotype was detected once. The chain joins TRBV2 to TRBJ1-1; 8 bases agree with TRBD1. Germline CDR1 SNHLY, CDR2 FYNNEI. This CDR3 comprises 14 residues. V trimming: 4 bases; J trimming: 5 bases; junction bases outside the gene matches: 6. This CDR3 is CASSGQGMGTEAFF. The CDR3 coding sequence is TGTGCCAGCAGTGGACAGGGGATGGGTACTGAAGCTTTCTTT.

This chain uses TRBV10-3 with TRBJ2-1; 12 bases match TRBD2. Per germline, CDR1 ENHRY and CDR2 SYGVKD. The ends lost 4 bases at V and 6 bases at J; junction bases unmatched: 1. The CDR3 runs 14 residues. The CDR3 bases are TGTGCCATCAGTGGACTAGCGGGAGCCAATGAGCAGTTCTTC. Its translation is CAISGLAGANEQFF.

The J gene is TRBJ2-3, the V gene TRBV10-3; 10 bases line up with TRBD2. The germline V gene encodes CDR1 ENHRY and CDR2 SYGVKD. CDR3 length: 16 residues. V lost 4 bases, J lost 2 bases, and 6 bases stayed unmatched. The CDR3 DNA follows: TGTGCCATCAGTGCGACGACTAGCGGGCTCACAGATACGCAGTATTTT. Its protein is CAISATTSGLTDTQYF.

The chain is built from TRBV5-1 and TRBJ1-3, with a weak D call TRBD1 (5 bases). V lost 5 bases and J lost 0, with 12 bases in between. Looked up from germline, CDR1 is SGHRS and CDR2 is YFSETQ. The CDR3 extends over 15 amino acids. For the CDR3, the DNA is TGCGCCAGCAGTTCGGACACGAGCTCTGGAAACACCATATATTTT. This translates into CASSSDTSSGNTIYF.

The CDR3 reads CASSPAGGAIEQYF. For the CDR3, the DNA is TGTGCCAGCAGTCCAGCGGGGGGGGCTATCGAGCAGTACTTC. V gene TRBV7-9 combines with J gene TRBJ2-7; TRBD2 aligns across 10 bases. V lost 6 bases and J lost 6; bases outside the gene matches: 8. This CDR3 is built from 14 residues. Per the germline V gene, CDR1 is SEHNR and CDR2 is FQNEAQ (reference sequence). Full variable domain (outside the CDR3, taken from reference TRBV7-9 and TRBJ2-7): DTGVSQNPRHKITKRGQNVTFRCDPISEHNRLYWYRQTLGQGPEFLTYFQNEAQLEKSRLLSDRFSAERPKGSFSTLEIQRTEQGDSAMYLCASSPAGGAIEQYFGPGTRLTVT.

The gene calls are TRBV20-1 and TRBJ1-1; D is uncertain. Trimming cost V 0 bases and J 1 base, with 9 bases left between them. Per the germline V gene, CDR1 is DFQATT and CDR2 is SNEGSKA (reference sequence). This CDR3 region has 14 residues. The CDR3 DNA sequence: TGCAGTGCTAGAGATCCCGTCCCGAACACTGAAGCTTTCTTT. It codes for CSARDPVPNTEAFF.

This clonotype appeared a single time. V usage is TRBV9 and J usage is TRBJ2-1; D possibly corresponds to TRBD2 (5 bases). The CDR3 length is 14 residues. The ends were cut back, 0 bases at V and 5 bases at J, with 9 bases in the middle. The germline V gene encodes CDR1 SGDLS and CDR2 YYNGEE. CDR3 region: CASSVGWTHNEQFF. In DNA form, the CDR3 reads TGTGCCAGCAGCGTAGGTTGGACTCACAATGAGCAGTTCTTC.

For the CDR3, the DNA is TGTGCCAGTAGAGTGAGGGGAAAGGCCAGCACCGGGGAGCTGTTTTTT. Protein: CASRVRGKASTGELFF. J is TRBJ2-2 and V is TRBV19; D possibly matches TRBD1 or TRBD2 (5 bases each). Germline V gives CDR1 LNHDA, CDR2 SQIVND (reference sequence). With 6 bases removed from V and 4 bases from J, the gap between germline ends came to 18 bases. The CDR3 contains 16 residues. The whole variable domain, filled in from reference TRBV19 and TRBJ2-2, reads DGGITQSPKYLFRKEGQNVTLSCEQNLNHDAMYWYRQDPGQGLRLIYYSQIVNDFQKGDIAEGYSVSREKKESFPLTVTSAQKNPTAFYLCASRVRGKASTGELFFGEGSRLTVL.